This is a list of T cell receptor beta chains from one sample in a study of cytomegalovirus exposure and HLA in healthy donors. Assay used: immunoSEQ multiplex PCR; TCRdb lists only in-frame clones, some missing. The sample lists around 180,000 clones, over 70% occurring once. Sequences were obtained from PBMCs. The receptors shown here come from a woman aged 45-65 years in good health and CMV-seronegative. The CDR3 runs from the conserved cysteine through the conserved F or W. The order of the fields is V gene, J gene, CDR3 length, clone size, CDR3 protein. Clone size is stated in some rows and not others, as once, few, many or a class when expanded.

V: TRBV15; J: TRBJ1-2; length: 16; size: few; CDR3: CATSRGQGVGDYGYTF
V: TRBV28; J: TRBJ1-6; length: 18; size: once; CDR3: CATLSLTGTGEENSPLHF
V: TRBV5-1; J: TRBJ1-2; length: 13; size: -; CDR3: CASARGESYGYTF
V: TRBV11-2; J: TRBJ1-5; length: 15; size: -; CDR3: CASSLRGHADQPQHF
V: TRBV27; J: TRBJ1-5; length: 20; size: -; CDR3: CASSLEGPWAGTGDGQPQHF
V: TRBV29-1; J: TRBJ2-7; length: 12; size: -; CDR3: CSVGDSNYEQYF
V: TRBV10-3; J: TRBJ2-1; length: 18; size: -; CDR3: CAISGRQGAKRQYNEQFF
V: TRBV13; J: TRBJ2-7; length: 14; size: -; CDR3: CASSSGLKPYEQYF
V: TRBV11-2; J: TRBJ2-7; length: 16; size: few; CDR3: CASSLVETSDSYEQYF
V: TRBV28; J: TRBJ1-1; length: 16; size: -; CDR3: CASSLWLRAVGTEAFF
V: TRBV5-1; J: TRBJ2-7; length: 16; size: -; CDR3: CASSPRVGAPSYEQYF
V: TRBV4-1; J: TRBJ1-1; length: 15; size: once; CDR3: CASSLIGWRRTEAFF
V: TRBV28; J: TRBJ1-2; length: 15; size: -; CDR3: CASSSEGAGLDGYTF
V: TRBV7-2; J: TRBJ2-3; length: 17; size: -; CDR3: CASSLYPKRELTDTQYF
V: TRBV30; J: TRBJ2-7; length: 15; size: once; CDR3: CAWSVAGTGLIEQYF
V: TRBV27; J: TRBJ2-1; length: 19; size: -; CDR3: CASSPTLSSRETPTDEQFF
V: TRBV28; J: TRBJ2-3; length: 14; size: -; CDR3: CASRTSVFTDTQYF
V: TRBV5-1; J: TRBJ2-3; length: 17; size: -; CDR3: CASSLARTSGRGYTQYF
V: TRBV28; J: TRBJ2-7; length: 14; size: once; CDR3: CASSLETGSYEQYF
V: TRBV29-1; J: TRBJ1-1; length: 14; size: -; CDR3: CSVSQGSLGTEAFF
V: TRBV5-1; J: TRBJ1-2; length: 16; size: -; CDR3: CASSGMRDSTRDGYTF
V: TRBV2; J: TRBJ1-3; length: 14; size: -; CDR3: CASRTAVSGNTIYF
V: TRBV7-9; J: TRBJ1-5; length: 15; size: -; CDR3: CASSSPEYTGGIKHF
V: TRBV5-1; J: TRBJ2-7; length: 18; size: -; CDR3: CASSNGPGRFGGGYEQYF
V: TRBV14; J: TRBJ2-3; length: 13; size: -; CDR3: CASSQGPGETQYF
V: TRBV28; J: TRBJ2-1; length: 17; size: few; CDR3: CASSLYAWGRIGNEQFF
V: TRBV9; J: TRBJ1-1; length: 17; size: -; CDR3: CASSVVAGNRVNTEAFF
V: TRBV11-3; J: TRBJ1-3; length: 15; size: -; CDR3: CASSTRTGAGNTIYF
V: TRBV15; J: TRBJ2-1; length: 15; size: -; CDR3: CATSRGRDGNNEQFF
V: TRBV5-1; J: TRBJ1-5; length: 14; size: -; CDR3: CASSGGGAWEPQHF
V: TRBV6-5; J: TRBJ2-2; length: 13; size: -; CDR3: CASSYIVTGELFF
V: TRBV28; J: TRBJ2-7; length: 16; size: -; CDR3: CASSLFVGGVRYEQYF
V: TRBV28; J: TRBJ2-1; length: 18; size: -; CDR3: CASSLLWIRRGSYNEQFF
V: TRBV6-5; J: TRBJ2-7; length: 14; size: -; CDR3: CASSYSVVGYEQYF
V: TRBV19; J: TRBJ1-1; length: 14; size: few; CDR3: CASSITGGGTEAFF
V: TRBV27; J: TRBJ2-1; length: 16; size: -; CDR3: CASSRRELLSYNEQFF
V: TRBV5-4; J: TRBJ1-5; length: 15; size: -; CDR3: CASSQGDRGQEPQHF
V: TRBV28; J: TRBJ2-7; length: 13; size: few; CDR3: CASSPERTYEQYF
V: TRBV5-4; J: TRBJ2-3; length: 17; size: -; CDR3: CASSPAIGQGGTDTQYF
V: TRBV27; J: TRBJ1-2; length: 13; size: -; CDR3: CASSLGNHYGYTF
V: TRBV9; J: TRBJ2-1; length: 16; size: -; CDR3: CASSVAASGTFDEQFF
V: TRBV7-7; J: TRBJ2-1; length: 15; size: -; CDR3: CASSLLPDSYNEQFF
V: TRBV19; J: TRBJ1-4; length: 15; size: few; CDR3: CASSRRRGQPEKLFF
V: TRBV18; J: TRBJ1-4; length: 13; size: -; CDR3: CASSPGSTGTLFF
V: TRBV18; J: TRBJ1-2; length: 17; size: -; CDR3: CASSPLFGGRGVDGYTF
V: TRBV29-1; J: TRBJ2-7; length: 14; size: -; CDR3: CSVRLAGVSYEQYF
V: TRBV7-2; J: TRBJ1-4; length: 13; size: few; CDR3: CASSYGQVEKLFF
V: TRBV2; J: TRBJ2-5; length: 18; size: few; CDR3: CASRPPVGLAGGGETQYF
V: TRBV13; J: TRBJ2-7; length: 13; size: few; CDR3: CASSLGTGGEQYF
V: TRBV9; J: TRBJ2-1; length: 17; size: -; CDR3: CASSVAYLAGVFNEQFF
V: TRBV11-1; J: TRBJ2-1; length: 16; size: -; CDR3: CASSSPRGIVYNEQFF
V: TRBV6-1; J: TRBJ2-1; length: 14; size: -; CDR3: CASGTGESDNEQFF
V: TRBV7-9; J: TRBJ2-7; length: 13; size: -; CDR3: CASSLGADYEQYF